Following are 23 T cell receptor beta chains from one sample sequenced in a study of blood T cells in healthy people across ages. For the second PCR, which ran for about 7 to 12 cycles, a sample-barcoded 5' primer and a J-beta primer mix were used. TCRdb fed the 5' RACE reads into MiXCR, producing one record per CDR3 protein. The sample includes approximately 960,000 distinct CDR3 sequences, under 35% of them seen just once. Separately, the same data were catalogued under a study of T cells of mothers and their children.

Sample: blood. These receptors all come from a woman between 35 and 50 years old in good health.

The J gene is TRBJ1-1, the V gene TRBV28, with a weak D call TRBD1 (5 bases). The germline V gene encodes CDR1 MDHEN and CDR2 SYDVKM. The CDR3 consists of 14 residues. V dropped 3 bases and J dropped 6 bases, with 14 bases sitting between them. CDR3 protein: CASSFRRGLAEAFF. The CDR3 nucleotides are TGTGCCAGCAGTTTCCGAAGGGGACTCGCTGAAGCTTTCTTT.

This clonotype has just a few counts. A much larger clone lies one base from this, so it may be a read error. The chain recombines TRBV28 with TRBJ2-7, with 7 bases that match TRBD1. The CDR3 is 13 amino acids. With 10 bases clipped from V and 5 bases from J, the junction kept 11 bases outside the gene matches. CDR1 MDHEN and CDR2 SYDVKM come from the germline V gene. The CDR3 sequence: CATARDSNNEQYF. In nucleotides, the CDR3 is TGTGCCACCGCCCGGGACAGTAACAACGAGCAGTACTTC.

The V call is TRBV5-1, the J call TRBJ2-1; 12 bases are shared with TRBD1. This CDR3 comprises 16 residues. Looked up from germline, CDR1 is SGHRS and CDR2 is YFSETQ. V was clipped by 4 bases and J by 6 bases; unmatched bases: 8. For the CDR3, the DNA is TGCGCCAGCAGCGCCTCCGGGACAGGGGGCCGCAATGAGCAGTTCTTC. Its protein product is CASSASGTGGRNEQFF.

Comment on this clonotype: A much larger clonotype is one base distant, so this may be a read error. The chain employs TRBV7-2 and TRBJ2-1, with D hard to call. The J call is in doubt because the DNA end fits TRBJ2-7 better. The germline CDR1 and CDR2 sequences are SGHTA and FQGNSA. The CDR3 is 13 residues long. The chain's CDR3 is CASSLSGYNEQYF. CDR3 nucleotides: TGTGCCAGCAGCTTATCAGGCTACAATGAGCAGTACTTC.

The gene calls are TRBV2 and TRBJ2-7; D possibly corresponds to TRBD2 (6 bases). Germline V gene data show CDR1 as SNHLY and CDR2 as FYNNEI. Trimming stripped 6 bases from V and 6 bases from J, with 15 bases between. CDR3 length equals 13 residues. The CDR3 is CASRRDSSREQYF. The CDR3 DNA reads as TGTGCCAGCAGGCGGGACTCTTCACGCGAGCAGTACTTC.

To note about this clonotype: Compared with germline, one end of the junction differs, possibly owing to a read error. V usage is TRBV5-1 and J usage is TRBJ1-1; 9 bases align to TRBD1. The CDR3 extends over 16 amino acids. Germline V gives CDR1 SGHRS, CDR2 YFSETQ. CDR3 bases: TGCGCCAGCAGCAATAGGACAGGGGTCCTGAACGCTGAAGCTTTCTTT. Amino acids: CASSNRTGVLNAEAFF.

There are a few counts of this clonotype. One end of the junction fails to match germline, which may point to a read error. The chain has TRBV25-1 and TRBJ2-7, with D uncertain. The length of the CDR3 is 16 residues. CDR1 MGHDK and CDR2 SYGVNS come from the germline V gene. The CDR3 loop reads CASSESRKEPTYEQYF. The CDR3 DNA reads TGCGCCAGCAGTGAATCTAGAAAGGAACCAACCTACGAGCAGTACTTC.

This clonotype was counted ten times or more. The chain combines TRBV5-1 with TRBJ2-4; 10 positions match TRBD2. The V segment lost 3 bases and the J segment 10 bases; nucleotides outside the gene matches: 7. Germline CDR1 is SGHRS and CDR2 is YFSETQ. This CDR3 spans 14 amino acids. The CDR3 region is CASSSTTSGDIQYF. CDR3 bases: TGCGCCAGCAGCTCTACAACTAGCGGGGATATTCAGTACTTC.

The V and J genes are TRBV6-6 and TRBJ1-1; 7 bases are a match to TRBD1. This CDR3 region has 13 residues. Germline values: CDR1 MNHNY, CDR2 SVGAGI (reference sequence). Unmatched junction bases numbered 5, after V lost 5 bases and J lost 5 bases. The CDR3 DNA reads TGTGCCAGCAGTGACAGGGTAGAAACTGAAGCTTTCTTT. Its translation: CASSDRVETEAFF.

Of note for this clonotype: The junction departs from germline at one end; a sequencing error may be responsible. CDR3 sequence: CTSSRTGPMSLHF. The CDR3 DNA is TGTACCAGCAGTCGGACAGGGCCCATGTCCCTCCACTTT. The V call is TRBV12-3 or TRBV12-4, the J call TRBJ1-6, with 8 bases aligning to TRBD1. The CDR3 length is 13 residues.

This clonotype was detected many times. This chain connects TRBV30 to TRBJ2-5, with TRBD2 matching over 7 bases. The CDR3 extends over 15 amino acids. Germline CDR1 is GTSNPN and CDR2 is SVGIG (reference sequence). Trimming took 0 bases from V and 5 from J; bases not matched to a gene: 9. The CDR3 region is CAWSVQRGAGETQYF. The DNA of the CDR3 is TGTGCCTGGAGTGTACAGAGGGGAGCGGGGGAGACCCAGTACTTC.

Note on this clonotype: A much larger clone differs by one base, so this may be a read error. The chain links TRBV20-1 to TRBJ2-3; 9 nucleotides line up with TRBD2. CDR3 length: 16 residues. Germline CDR1 reads DFQATT; CDR2 reads SNEGSKA (reference sequence). Trimming removed 0 bases from V and 1 base from J; junction bases left unmatched: 5. This CDR3 reads CSARDFKRGGTDTQYF. In nucleotides, the CDR3 is TGCAGTGCTAGAGATTTCAAGCGGGGGGGCACAGATACGCAGTATTTT.

Concerning this clonotype itself: It may be a read error: a sequence one base away is much more abundant. The chain is built from TRBV29-1 and TRBJ2-7, with a possible D match to TRBD2 (5 bases). Per the germline V gene, CDR1 is SQVTM and CDR2 is ANQGSEA. Trimming pared 3 bases from V and 0 bases from J, leaving 15 bases between. The CDR3 is 15 residues long. Here the CDR3 reads CSVDHSKEGSYEQYF. The DNA of the CDR3 is TGCAGCGTTGATCACAGTAAAGAGGGCTCCTACGAGCAGTACTTC.

V is TRBV5-5 and J is TRBJ2-3; no reliable D call. From germline, CDR1 is SGHKS and CDR2 YYEKEE (reference sequence). Trimming left V 2 bases short and J 5 bases short, with 6 bases between. The CDR3 covers 12 residues. The CDR3 reads CASSFTGDTQYF. The CDR3 DNA sequence: TGTGCCAGCAGCTTCACGGGAGATACGCAGTATTTT.

V gene TRBV7-9 combines with J gene TRBJ2-2, with D uncertain. This CDR3 comprises 15 residues. Trimming shortened V by 7 bases and J by 3 bases, and 15 bases separated the two germline ends. From germline, CDR1 is SEHNR and CDR2 FQNEAQ (reference sequence). The DNA for the CDR3 is TGTGCCAGCATCCTGAGTGGCACTTACACCGGGGAGCTGTTTTTT. Amino acids: CASILSGTYTGELFF.

Points on this clonotype: One base away lies a much larger clone, so this may be a sequencing read error. The chain couples TRBV7-2 to TRBJ2-4; unclear D gene. Germline CDR1 SGHTA, CDR2 FQGNSA. The length of the CDR3 is 16 residues. The CDR3 DNA sequence: TGTGCCAGCAGCTTAGCGTTCGTTGTAGCCAAAAGCATTCAGTACTTC. Its translation is CASSLAFVVAKSIQYF.

CDR3 protein: CASSEAWTIEQYF. CDR3 sequence (DNA): TGTGCCAGCAGTGAAGCCTGGACGATCGAGCAGTACTTC. V and J are TRBV2 and TRBJ2-7; D unclear. The CDR3 has 13 amino acids. V gave up 0 bases and J gave up 6 bases, with 9 bases separating them. Germline-derived CDR1 and CDR2 are SNHLY and FYNNEI.

The V gene is TRBV27, the J gene TRBJ2-3; 10 nucleotides agree with TRBD2. Per germline, CDR1 MNHEY and CDR2 SMNVEV (reference sequence). This CDR3 region has 17 residues. Trimming removed 2 bases from V and 4 bases from J; junction bases left unmatched: 9. The CDR3 reads CASSLSGGAYLSDTQYF. In DNA form, the CDR3 reads TGTGCCAGCAGTTTAAGCGGGGGGGCCTATTTATCAGATACGCAGTATTTT.

This clonotype was seen a few times. This chain links TRBV15 with TRBJ2-6; D possibly corresponds to TRBD1 (6 bases). The V and J ends lost 3 bases and 2 bases respectively, with 14 bases between them. CDR3 length equals 17 residues. CDR1 and CDR2 from the germline V gene are LNHNV and YYDKDF (reference sequence). Here the CDR3 DNA reads TGTGCCACCAGCAGGCCGGAACAGGGACCTGGGGCCAACGTCCTGACTTTC. It codes for CATSRPEQGPGANVLTF. Based on the CDR3 plus reference TRBV15 and TRBJ2-6, the full variable domain is DAMVIQNPRYQVTQFGKPVTLSCSQTLNHNVMYWYQQKSSQAPKLLFHYYDKDFNNEADTPDNFQSRRPNTSFCFLDIRSPGLGDTAMYLCATSRPEQGPGANVLTFGAGSRLTVL.

The sample holds a few counts of this clonotype. The chain couples TRBV2 to TRBJ2-4, with 9 bases matching TRBD1. Gene TRBJ2-7 matches the end of the DNA better, so the J call may be wrong. Per the germline V gene, CDR1 is SNHLY and CDR2 is FYNNEI. The CDR3 is 14 amino acids. The CDR3 is CASSSTGGLNEQYF. CDR3 DNA sequence: TGTGCCAGCAGTTCCACAGGGGGCCTCAACGAGCAGTACTTC.

This clonotype was seen a handful of times. V is TRBV27 and J is TRBJ1-4, with D perhaps matching TRBD1 (5 bases). The germline V gene encodes CDR1 MNHEY and CDR2 SMNVEV (reference sequence). The CDR3 is 15 amino acids. V was trimmed by 6 bases and J by 6 bases, leaving 17 bases between them. The CDR3 DNA reads TGTGCCAGCAGCCGAGACGGGACCAGGCATGAAAAACTGTTTTTT. Translating it yields CASSRDGTRHEKLFF.

The V call is TRBV27, the J call TRBJ1-2; 7 bases match TRBD1. The CDR3 is 16 residues long. The germline CDR1 and CDR2 sequences are MNHEY and SMNVEV (reference sequence). J lost 2 bases, V lost 3 bases, and 9 bases had no gene match. DNA of the CDR3: TGTGCCAGCAGTTTCTGGGGGGGACAGAAAAACTATGGCTACACCTTC. This sequence encodes CASSFWGGQKNYGYTF.

In the case of this clonotype: One junction end does not reproduce the germline sequence, and a read error may be involved. The gene calls are TRBV18 and TRBJ1-2; no definite D call. CDR3 length: 13 residues. Per the germline V gene, CDR1 is KGHSH and CDR2 is LQKENI. CDR3 sequence: CASPPRAPQGYTF. The CDR3 DNA follows: TGTGCCAGCCCACCAAGGGCCCCGCAGGGCTACACCTTC.